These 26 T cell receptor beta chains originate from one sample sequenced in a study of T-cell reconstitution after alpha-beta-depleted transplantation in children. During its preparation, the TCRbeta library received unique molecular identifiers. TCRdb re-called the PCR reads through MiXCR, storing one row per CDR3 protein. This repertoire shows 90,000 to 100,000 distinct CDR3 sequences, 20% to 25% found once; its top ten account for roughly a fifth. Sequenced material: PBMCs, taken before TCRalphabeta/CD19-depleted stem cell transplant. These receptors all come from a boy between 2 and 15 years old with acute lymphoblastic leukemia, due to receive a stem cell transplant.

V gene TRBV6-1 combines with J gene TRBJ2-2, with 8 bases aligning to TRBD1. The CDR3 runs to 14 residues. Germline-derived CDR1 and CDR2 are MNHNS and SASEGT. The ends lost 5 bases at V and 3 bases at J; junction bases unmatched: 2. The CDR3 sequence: CASSLTGDTGELFF. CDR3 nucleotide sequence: TGTGCCAGCAGTCTGACAGGGGACACCGGGGAGCTGTTTTTT.

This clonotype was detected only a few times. Here the CDR3 reads CASSQVRGETQYF. The CDR3 nucleotides read TGTGCCAGCAGCCAAGTCAGGGGAGAGACCCAGTACTTC. The chain carries TRBV3-1 and TRBJ2-5; a possible D gene is TRBD1 (6 bases). The CDR3 is 13 amino acids. Trimming took off 1 base at V and 4 bases at J, with 7 bases between the two ends. Germline CDR1 LGHDT, CDR2 YNNKEL (reference sequence).

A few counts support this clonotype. This chain's CDR3 is CASRQGDIYEQYF. The DNA of the CDR3 is TGTGCCAGCAGGCAAGGAGATATCTACGAGCAGTACTTC. This chain links TRBV25-1 with TRBJ2-7; D gene uncertain. The CDR3 covers 13 residues. CDR1 is MGHDK, CDR2 SYGVNS, per germline. Trimming cost V 6 bases and J 3 bases, with 12 bases left between them.

The chain's CDR3 is CASSRVSTEAFF. The CDR3 DNA sequence: TGTGCCAGTAGTCGGGTGAGCACTGAAGCTTTCTTT. The V call is TRBV19, the J call TRBJ1-1, with D unresolved. The CDR3 has 12 residues. Trimming took 5 bases from V and 4 from J, leaving 8 bases between them. Germline loops: CDR1 LNHDA, CDR2 SQIVND (reference sequence).

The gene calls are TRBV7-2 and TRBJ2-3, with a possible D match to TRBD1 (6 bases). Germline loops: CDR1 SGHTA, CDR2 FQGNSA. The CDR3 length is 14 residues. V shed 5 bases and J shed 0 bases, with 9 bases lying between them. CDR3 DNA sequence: TGTGCCAGCAGCCGTGACAGGAGCACAGATACGCAGTATTTT. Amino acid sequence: CASSRDRSTDTQYF. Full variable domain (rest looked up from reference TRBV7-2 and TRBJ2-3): GAGVSQSPSNKVTEKGKDVELRCDPISGHTALYWYRQSLGQGLEFLIYFQGNSAPDKSGLPSDRFSAERTGGSVSTLTIQRTQQEDSAVYLCASSRDRSTDTQYFGPGTRLTVL.

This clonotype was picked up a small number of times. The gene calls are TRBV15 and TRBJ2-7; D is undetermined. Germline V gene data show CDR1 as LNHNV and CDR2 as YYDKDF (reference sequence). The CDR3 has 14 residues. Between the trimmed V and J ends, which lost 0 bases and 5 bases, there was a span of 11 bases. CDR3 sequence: CATSRDNGLNEQYF. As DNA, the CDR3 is TGTGCCACCAGCAGAGATAACGGCCTAAACGAGCAGTACTTC.

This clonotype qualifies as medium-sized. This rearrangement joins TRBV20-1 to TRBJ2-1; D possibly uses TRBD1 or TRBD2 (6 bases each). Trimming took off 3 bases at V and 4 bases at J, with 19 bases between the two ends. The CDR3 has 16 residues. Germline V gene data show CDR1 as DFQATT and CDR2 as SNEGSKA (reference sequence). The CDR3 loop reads CSASPVLEGGYNEQFF. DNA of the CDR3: TGCAGTGCTAGTCCAGTCCTAGAGGGGGGTTACAATGAGCAGTTCTTC.

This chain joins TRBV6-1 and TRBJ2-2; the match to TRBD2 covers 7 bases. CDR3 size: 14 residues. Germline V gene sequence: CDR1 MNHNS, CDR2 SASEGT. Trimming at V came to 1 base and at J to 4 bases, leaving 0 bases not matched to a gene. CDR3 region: CASSEGTSTGELFF. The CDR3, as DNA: TGTGCCAGCAGTGAAGGGACTAGCACCGGGGAGCTGTTTTTT.

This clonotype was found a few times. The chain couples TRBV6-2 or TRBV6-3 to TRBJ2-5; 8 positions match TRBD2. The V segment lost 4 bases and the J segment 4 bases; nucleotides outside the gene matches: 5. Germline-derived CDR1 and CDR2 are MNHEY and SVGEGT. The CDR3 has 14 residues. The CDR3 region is CASSSSGTRETQYF. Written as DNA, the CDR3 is TGTGCCAGCAGTTCTTCCGGGACTAGAGAGACCCAGTACTTC.

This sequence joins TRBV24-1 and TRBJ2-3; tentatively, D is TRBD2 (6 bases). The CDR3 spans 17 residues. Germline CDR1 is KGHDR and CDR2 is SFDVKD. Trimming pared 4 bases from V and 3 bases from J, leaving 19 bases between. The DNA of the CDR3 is TGTGCCACCAGTGAGGTCGGCGGAGGGGCAATAACAGATACGCAGTATTTT. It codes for CATSEVGGGAITDTQYF.

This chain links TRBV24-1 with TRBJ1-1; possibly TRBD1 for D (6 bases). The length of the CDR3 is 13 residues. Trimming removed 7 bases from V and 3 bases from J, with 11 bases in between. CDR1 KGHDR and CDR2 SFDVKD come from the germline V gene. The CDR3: CATSDRWDTEAFF. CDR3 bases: TGTGCCACCAGCGACAGGTGGGACACTGAAGCTTTCTTT.

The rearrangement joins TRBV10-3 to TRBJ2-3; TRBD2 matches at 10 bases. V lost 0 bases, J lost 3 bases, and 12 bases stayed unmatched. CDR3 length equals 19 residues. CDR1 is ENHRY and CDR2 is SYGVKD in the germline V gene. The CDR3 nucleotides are TGTGCCATCAGTGAGTCTGGACTAGCGGAGGGGCCTCGAACAGATACGCAGTATTTT. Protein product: CAISESGLAEGPRTDTQYF.

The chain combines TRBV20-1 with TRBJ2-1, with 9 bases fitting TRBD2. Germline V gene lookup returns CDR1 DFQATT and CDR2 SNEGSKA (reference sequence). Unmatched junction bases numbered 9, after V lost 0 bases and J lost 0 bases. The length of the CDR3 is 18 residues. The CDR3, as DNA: TGCAGTGCTAGAGATAGACTAGCGGAGGGACCCTCCTACAATGAGCAGTTCTTC. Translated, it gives CSARDRLAEGPSYNEQFF.

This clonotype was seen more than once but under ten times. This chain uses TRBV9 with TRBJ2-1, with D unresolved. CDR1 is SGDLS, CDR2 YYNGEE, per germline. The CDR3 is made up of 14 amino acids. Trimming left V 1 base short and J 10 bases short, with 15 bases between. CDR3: CASSVRPLEGEQFF. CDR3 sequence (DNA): TGTGCCAGCAGCGTACGACCCCTTGAAGGCGAGCAGTTCTTC.

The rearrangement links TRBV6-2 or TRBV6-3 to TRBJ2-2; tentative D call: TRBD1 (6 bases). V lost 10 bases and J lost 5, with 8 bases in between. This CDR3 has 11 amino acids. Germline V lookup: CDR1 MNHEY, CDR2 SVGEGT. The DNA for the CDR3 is TGTGCCACCGGACAGACCGGGGAGCTGTTTTTT. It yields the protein CATGQTGELFF.

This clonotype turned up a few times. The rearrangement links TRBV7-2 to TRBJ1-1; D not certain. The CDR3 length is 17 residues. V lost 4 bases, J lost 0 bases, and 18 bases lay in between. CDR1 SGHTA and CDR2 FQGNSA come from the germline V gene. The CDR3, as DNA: TGTGCCAGCAGCTCAGGATACTGGCGACGACTGAACACTGAAGCTTTCTTT. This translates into CASSSGYWRRLNTEAFF.

The CDR3 region is CASSDPSYEQYF. In DNA, the CDR3 is TGTGCCAGCAGCGATCCCTCCTACGAGCAGTACTTC. The chain employs TRBV6-2 or TRBV6-3 and TRBJ2-7, with D unresolved. CDR1 and CDR2 from the germline V gene are MNHEY and SVGEGT. The CDR3 contains 12 residues. Deletions cut 6 bases from V and 0 bases from J, with 6 bases between.

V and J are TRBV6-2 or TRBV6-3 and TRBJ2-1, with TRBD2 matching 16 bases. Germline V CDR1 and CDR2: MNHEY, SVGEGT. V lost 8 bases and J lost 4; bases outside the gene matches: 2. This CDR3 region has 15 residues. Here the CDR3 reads CASGTSGGGYNEQFF. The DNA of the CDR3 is TGTGCCAGCGGGACTAGCGGGGGGGGATACAATGAGCAGTTCTTC.

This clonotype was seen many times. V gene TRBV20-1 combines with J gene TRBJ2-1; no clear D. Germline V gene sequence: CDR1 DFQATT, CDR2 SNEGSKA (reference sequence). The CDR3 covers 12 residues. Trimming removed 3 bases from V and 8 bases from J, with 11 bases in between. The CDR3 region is CSASPRVDEQFF. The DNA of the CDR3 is TGCAGTGCTAGCCCTCGGGTGGATGAGCAGTTCTTC.

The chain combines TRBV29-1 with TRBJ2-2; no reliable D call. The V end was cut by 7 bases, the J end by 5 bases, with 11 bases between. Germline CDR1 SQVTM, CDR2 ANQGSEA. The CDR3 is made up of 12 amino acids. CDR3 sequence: CSGVGWTGELFF. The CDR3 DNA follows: TGCAGCGGGGTCGGGTGGACCGGGGAGCTGTTTTTT.

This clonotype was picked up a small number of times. The CDR3 DNA sequence: TGTGCCAGCAGCTTGCTCACAGGGGTTAACTATGGCTACACCTTC. Translating it yields CASSLLTGVNYGYTF. This chain uses TRBV7-9 with TRBJ1-2, with 7 bases fitting TRBD1. CDR1 and CDR2 from the germline V gene are SEHNR and FQNEAQ (reference sequence). The J segment lost 1 base and the V segment lost 3 bases, leaving 5 bases of the junction unmatched. This CDR3 has 15 residues.

CDR3: CASSLALGTNQPQHF. The CDR3 DNA reads TGTGCCAGCAGCTTAGCCCTTGGCACGAATCAGCCCCAGCATTTT. This chain uses TRBV7-8 with TRBJ1-5, with D hard to call. Germline loops: CDR1 SGHVS, CDR2 FQNEAQ. The CDR3 spans 15 residues. V was pared by 0 bases and J by 4 bases, with 10 bases between.

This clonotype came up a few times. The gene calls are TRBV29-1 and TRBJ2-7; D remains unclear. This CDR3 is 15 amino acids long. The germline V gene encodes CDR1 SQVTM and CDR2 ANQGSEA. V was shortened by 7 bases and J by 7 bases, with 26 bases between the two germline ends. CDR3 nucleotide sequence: TGCAGCGCCCGCGTTAACAGCCAACCCCAGGAGGAGCAGTACTTC. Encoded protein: CSARVNSQPQEEQYF.

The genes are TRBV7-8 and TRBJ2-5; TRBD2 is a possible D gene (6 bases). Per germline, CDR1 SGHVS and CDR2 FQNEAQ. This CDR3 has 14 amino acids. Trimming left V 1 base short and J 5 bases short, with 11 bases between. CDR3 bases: TGTGCCAGCAGCTTAGAGCCAGGGAGGGAGACCCAGTACTTC. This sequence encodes CASSLEPGRETQYF.

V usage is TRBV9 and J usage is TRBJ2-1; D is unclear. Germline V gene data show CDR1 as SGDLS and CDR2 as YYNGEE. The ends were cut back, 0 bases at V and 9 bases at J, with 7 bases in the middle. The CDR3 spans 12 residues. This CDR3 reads CASSVVGPEQFF. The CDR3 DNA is TGTGCCAGCAGCGTAGTAGGGCCTGAGCAGTTCTTC.

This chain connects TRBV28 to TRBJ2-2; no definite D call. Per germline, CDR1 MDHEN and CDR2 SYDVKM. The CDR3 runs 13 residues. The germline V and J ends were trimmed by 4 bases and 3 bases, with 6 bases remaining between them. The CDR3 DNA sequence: TGTGCCAGCAGTTCGTCCCACACCGGGGAGCTGTTTTTT. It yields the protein CASSSSHTGELFF.